This T cell receptor (beta chain) comes out of a study of CD8 T cells in ankylosing spondylitis. Study results and limitations: Blood from ankylosing spondylitis patients appeared to carry a characteristic roughly 8-variant TCR beta motif. Reportedly, significant enrichment of disease-linked clones occurred in matched ankylosing spondylitis synovial fluid. Disease-linked clones, CD8+, were relatively rare in peripheral blood. In the blood and synovial fluid of reactive arthritis, some motif variants had been previously reported.

TCRdb independently ran MiXCR on the 5' RACE reads; one entry per CDR3 protein. The data contain about 220,000 distinct CDR3 sequences, approximately 7.4% of them singletons. This CDR3 contains 15 residues. J lost 1 base, V lost 3 bases, and 3 bases had no gene match. Germline loops: CDR1 LGHNT, CDR2 FRNRAP. This clonotype was counted at least ten times. Its antigen is undetermined. This clonotype was obtained from a male donor with ankylosing spondylitis. The chain recombines TRBV12-5 with TRBJ2-1; 7 bases map to TRBD2. Sequenced: blood, either unsorted or a sorted T cell fraction (not recorded which). The CDR3 is CASGFGGSSYNEQFF. The CDR3 DNA sequence: TGTGCTAGTGGTTTTGGCGGGAGTTCCTACAATGAGCAGTTCTTC.